This T cell receptor beta chain was documented in a study of OX40 agonist ivuxolimab in advanced cancers. Turning to the study itself: Patients achieving partial responses numbered three: one hepatocellular carcinoma case and two cutaneous melanoma cases. Study-wide findings and caveats: Individuals who were partial responders at 0.1-3.0 mg/kg had clonal expansion that ranked among the lowest. Expanded peripheral T cells had an undetermined antigen specificity. Among T cells, CD8+ cells averaged more expanded clones than CD4+ cells.

Losses at the gene ends were 4 bases for V and 9 bases for J; bases not matched to a gene: 9. Germline-derived CDR1 and CDR2 are LNHDA and SQIVND (reference sequence). The CDR3 length is 15 residues. Some clones are missing from TCRdb's copy, which holds only in-frame ones; the method was immunoSEQ multiplex PCR. The sample yields over 85,000 clones, about 83% seen once. This clone was detected a few times. The target antigen is unknown. The chain combines TRBV19 with TRBJ1-6; TRBD1 aligns across 7 bases. This receptor was identified in an adult with an advanced solid tumor such as melanoma, head and neck, liver or kidney cancer. This specimen consisted of CD4+ or CD8+ T cells sorted from blood, obtained in a trial of the OX40 agonist ivuxolimab. The CDR3 sequence: CASSTRDRASSPLHF. CDR3 DNA sequence: TGTGCCAGTAGTACCCGAGACAGGGCGAGTTCACCCCTCCACTTT.